A single sample is the source of the 28 T cell receptor beta chains below, sequenced in a study of Graves' ophthalmopathy and Graves' hyperthyroidism. CDR3 regions of TCR beta were amplified from RNA transcripts. Investigators did first-round RT-PCR with HTBI primers, then second-round multiplex PCR. TCRdb used MiXCR to reprocess the multiplex PCR reads, holding one entry per CDR3 protein. This table has almost 750,000 distinct CDR3 sequences, around 40% appearing once. The sequenced sample consisted of peripheral blood. All receptors come from an adult man with Graves' ophthalmopathy.

This clonotype was seen more than once but under ten times. The gene calls are TRBV10-1 and TRBJ2-3, with D uncertain. CDR1 WNHNN and CDR2 SYGVQD come from the germline V gene (reference sequence). The CDR3 consists of 13 residues. V lost 6 bases to trimming and J lost 1 base, with 8 bases between them. CDR3 bases: TGCGCCAGCAGCCGTGGGGGCACAGATACGCAGTATTTT. Its protein is CASSRGGTDTQYF.

The V and J genes are TRBV5-1 and TRBJ2-2, with D hard to call. Germline-derived CDR1 and CDR2 are SGHRS and YFSETQ. This CDR3 has 13 amino acids. Trimming pared 0 bases from V and 7 bases from J, leaving 7 bases between. The CDR3 region is CASSLGPIGELFF. CDR3 sequence (DNA): TGCGCCAGCAGCTTGGGCCCCATCGGGGAGCTGTTTTTT.

This chain uses TRBV24-1 with TRBJ1-5, with 11 nucleotides matching TRBD1. The V gene's germline CDR1 is KGHDR and CDR2 SFDVKD. There are 16 residues in the CDR3. The V segment lost 11 bases and the J segment 6 bases; nucleotides outside the gene matches: 14. This CDR3 reads CASRNPGQGVSQPQHF. CDR3 DNA: TGTGCCAGCAGAAACCCGGGACAGGGGGTTAGTCAGCCCCAGCATTTT.

This sequence joins TRBV20-1 and TRBJ2-5, with D perhaps being TRBD1 or TRBD2 (6 bases each). V lost 0 bases and J lost 5, with 16 bases in between. The CDR3 runs to 15 residues. Germline lookup yields CDR1 DFQATT and CDR2 SNEGSKA (reference sequence). The CDR3 DNA is TGCAGTGCTAGAGATGGAGGGGGTTTTGGGGAGACCCAGTACTTC. Translating it yields CSARDGGGFGETQYF.

Concerning this clonotype itself: Relative to the germline gene, one junction end is altered; a read error may explain this. The chain combines TRBV6-4 with TRBJ2-6; possible D gene TRBD1, 5 bases. CDR1 is MRHNA and CDR2 is SNTAGT in the germline V gene. CDR3 length: 16 residues. The CDR3 coding sequence is TGTGCCAGCAGCATGTTCGGAGCCGCTGGGGCCAACGTCCCGACTTTC. Translation: CASSMFGAAGANVPTF.

The chain recombines TRBV2 with TRBJ2-7; D gene ambiguous. This CDR3 comprises 13 residues. Per germline, CDR1 SNHLY and CDR2 FYNNEI. Trimming took 5 bases from V and 5 from J, leaving 13 bases between them. CDR3 amino acids: CASSYGTRNEQYF. The CDR3 nucleotides are TGTGCCAGCAGTTACGGCACCCGAAACGAGCAGTACTTC.

For the CDR3, the DNA is TGTGCCAGCAGTCCCCTTGTCTCTGGAAACACCATATATTTT. It yields the protein CASSPLVSGNTIYF. J is TRBJ1-3 and V is TRBV2; no clear D gene. V was pared by 5 bases and J by 0 bases, with 8 bases between. The CDR3 covers 14 residues. Per the germline V gene, CDR1 is SNHLY and CDR2 is FYNNEI.

This clonotype was observed many times. This chain joins TRBV2 and TRBJ1-1; D remains ambiguous. V dropped 8 bases and J dropped 3 bases, with 7 bases sitting between them. Germline V gives CDR1 SNHLY, CDR2 FYNNEI. This CDR3 region has 11 residues. The DNA for the CDR3 is TGTGCCAGCGGTTCGTACACTGAAGCTTTCTTT. It encodes CASGSYTEAFF.

A single count supports this clonotype. It may be a read error: a sequence one base away is much more abundant. The V call is TRBV5-1, the J call TRBJ2-7; unclear D gene. Germline loops: CDR1 SGHRS, CDR2 YFSETQ. This CDR3 has 13 residues. Trimming pared 3 bases from V and 6 bases from J, leaving 13 bases between. CDR3 protein: CASSSLSLGEQYF. The CDR3 DNA reads as TGCGCCAGCAGCTCGCTGAGTCTTGGCGAGCAGTACTTC.

V usage is TRBV20-1 and J usage is TRBJ2-2; D is unresolved. Trimming took off 2 bases at V and 0 bases at J, with 4 bases between the two ends. CDR3 size: 13 residues. Per the germline V gene, CDR1 is DFQATT and CDR2 is SNEGSKA (reference sequence). The CDR3 spells CSARSTNTGELFF. Written as DNA, the CDR3 is TGCAGTGCTAGATCCACGAACACCGGGGAGCTGTTTTTT.

This clonotype was observed a few times. V usage is TRBV7-9 and J usage is TRBJ1-6; 7 positions agree with TRBD1. The V segment lost 3 bases and the J segment 7 bases; nucleotides outside the gene matches: 9. The CDR3 contains 16 residues. Germline CDR1 and CDR2: SEHNR and FQNEAQ (reference sequence). The CDR3 reads CASSLDRPSGNSPLHF. The CDR3 DNA sequence: TGTGCCAGCAGCTTGGACAGGCCCTCAGGCAATTCACCCCTCCACTTT.

This clonotype was counted once. One base away lies a much larger clone, so this may be a sequencing read error. The rearrangement joins TRBV29-1 to TRBJ1-2; D is perhaps TRBD1 (5 bases). The CDR3 is made up of 13 amino acids. The V gene lost 2 bases and the J gene lost 3 bases, with 10 bases spanning the gap. CDR1 is SQVTM, CDR2 ANQGSEA, per germline. The CDR3 nucleotides are TGCAGCGTTGAACCCGTGACAGACTATGGCTACACCTTC. Translation: CSVEPVTDYGYTF.

The chain has TRBV25-1 and TRBJ2-2; D possibly corresponds to TRBD1 (5 bases). The CDR3 sequence is 14 residues long. Trimming removed 8 bases at V and 2 bases at J, with 12 bases between. Germline assignment: CDR1 MGHDK and CDR2 SYGVNS. The CDR3, as DNA: TGTGCCAGCTTGATGGGGCGCAACACCGGGGAGCTGTTTTTT. Translation gives CASLMGRNTGELFF.

This clonotype was recorded at least ten times. The DNA for the CDR3 is TGTGCCAGCAGCGTTCAGGGACGGACGAATTCACCCCTCCACTTT. It codes for CASSVQGRTNSPLHF. This sequence joins TRBV7-9 and TRBJ1-6, with a tentative D call TRBD1 (5 bases). Germline V CDR1 and CDR2: SEHNR, FQNEAQ (reference sequence). V was clipped by 5 bases and J by 7 bases, with 15 bases between them. The CDR3 is 15 residues long.

The sample holds one count of this clonotype. The genes are TRBV7-9 and TRBJ2-7; D gene unclear. The CDR3 sequence is 15 residues long. Between the trimmed V and J ends, which lost 3 bases and 3 bases, there was a span of 15 bases. Germline V gene lookup returns CDR1 SEHNR and CDR2 FQNEAQ (reference sequence). For the CDR3, the DNA is TGTGCCAGCAGCTTGGCGTCAGGTCAGGTCTACGAGCAGTACTTC. It yields the protein CASSLASGQVYEQYF.

The chain carries TRBV20-1 and TRBJ2-2; TRBD1 might be the D (6 bases). V shed 0 bases and J shed 4 bases, with 12 bases lying between them. CDR1 and CDR2 from the germline V gene are DFQATT and SNEGSKA (reference sequence). CDR3 size: 15 residues. CDR3 residues: CSARDHRVGTGELFF. The DNA of the CDR3 is TGCAGTGCTAGAGATCACAGGGTGGGCACCGGGGAGCTGTTTTTT.

Points on this clonotype: A read error may account for a junction end that differs from germline. This chain links TRBV7-2 with TRBJ1-4; 7 nucleotides align to TRBD1. The CDR3 totals 19 residues. The germline V gene encodes CDR1 SGHTA and CDR2 FQGNSA. The CDR3 DNA reads as TGTGCCAGCAGCCCCGGGACAGAAATGATTGCAGCAACCCGGGCGGGACTGTCTTTT. Translation gives CASSPGTEMIAATRAGLSF.

The rearrangement uses TRBV9 and TRBJ2-6; TRBD1 matches 7 bases. Germline V gene data show CDR1 as SGDLS and CDR2 as YYNGEE. This CDR3 is 16 amino acids long. Trimming cost V 0 bases and J 2 bases; bases outside gene matches: 2. CDR3 loop: CASSVDRGAGANVLTF. For the CDR3, the DNA is TGTGCCAGCAGCGTAGACAGGGGCGCTGGGGCCAACGTCCTGACTTTC.

This clonotype was counted at least ten times. CDR3 coding DNA: TGCAGCGTAAGGACAGCTGGAAACACCATATATTTT. Protein: CSVRTAGNTIYF. The chain uses TRBV29-1 and TRBJ1-3, with D possibly matching TRBD1 (6 bases). This CDR3 comprises 12 residues. Trimming left V 6 bases short and J 2 bases short, with 8 bases between. CDR1 is SQVTM and CDR2 is ANQGSEA in the germline V gene. Looking up the rest from reference TRBV29-1 and TRBJ1-3 gives the full variable domain: SAVISQKPSRDICQRGTSLTIQCQVDSQVTMMFWYRQQPGQSLTLIATANQGSEATYESGFVIDKFPISRPNLTFSTLTVSNMSPEDSSIYLCSVRTAGNTIYFGEGSWLTVV.

About this clonotype itself: Just one base apart from a much larger clone, this may be a read error. V is TRBV10-3 and J is TRBJ1-2; D is uncertain. Germline CDR1 is ENHRY and CDR2 is SYGVKD. The CDR3 contains 13 residues. CDR3 protein: CVSSYRGSYGYTF. The CDR3 DNA reads TGTGTCAGCAGTTACCGGGGTTCCTATGGCTACACCTTC.

This clonotype has a handful of counts. This chain uses TRBV12-3 or TRBV12-4 with TRBJ1-6; the D gene is possibly TRBD1 (5 bases). V was clipped by 4 bases and J by 8 bases, with 9 bases between them. The CDR3 has 13 residues. CDR3 in DNA: TGTGCCAGCAGTTACAGGCCCGATTCACCCCTCCACTTT. This encodes CASSYRPDSPLHF.

The rearrangement links TRBV19 to TRBJ2-7; possibly TRBD1 for D (6 bases). The CDR3 extends over 13 amino acids. Trimming shortened V by 11 bases and J by 2 bases, and 16 bases separated the two germline ends. Germline V gene sequence: CDR1 LNHDA, CDR2 SQIVND (reference sequence). CDR3 sequence (DNA): TGTGCCTGGGCCGGGACATCAGCCTACGAGCAGTACTTC. Translated, it gives CAWAGTSAYEQYF.

This clonotype was counted a few times. The genes are TRBV10-1 and TRBJ2-2; D is ambiguous. The germline V gene encodes CDR1 WNHNN and CDR2 SYGVQD (reference sequence). Between the trimmed V and J ends, which lost 2 bases and 5 bases, there was a span of 12 bases. The CDR3 extends over 15 amino acids. DNA of the CDR3: TGCGCCAGCAGTGAGGATGGGGTTGGGACCGGGGAGCTGTTTTTT. Residues: CASSEDGVGTGELFF.

The chain employs TRBV20-1 and TRBJ1-5; D may be TRBD1 (5 bases). The V gene lost 0 bases and the J gene lost 0 bases, with 18 bases spanning the gap. Germline loops: CDR1 DFQATT, CDR2 SNEGSKA (reference sequence). The CDR3 loop spans 18 amino acids. CDR3 in amino acids: CSARDDSERSSSNQPQHF. The CDR3 DNA sequence: TGCAGTGCTAGAGATGACAGCGAGAGGAGCTCTAGCAATCAGCCCCAGCATTTT.

This clonotype was seen repeatedly, ten times or more. The gene calls are TRBV7-9 and TRBJ2-2; 9 positions match TRBD2. This CDR3 region has 15 residues. J gave up 2 bases and V 4 bases, and 2 bases lay outside the gene matches. In germline, CDR1 is SEHNR, CDR2 FQNEAQ (reference sequence). The CDR3, as DNA: TGTGCCAGCAGCTCGACTAGCGGAAACACCGGGGAGCTGTTTTTT. Amino acids: CASSSTSGNTGELFF.

This chain links TRBV7-9 with TRBJ1-2; the D gene is possibly TRBD1 (5 bases). V was clipped by 6 bases and J by 8 bases, with 19 bases between them. This CDR3 comprises 14 residues. Per germline, CDR1 SEHNR and CDR2 FQNEAQ (reference sequence). The CDR3 nucleotides read TGTGCCAGCAGTTTAATCGGGACGCAAGTCGGCTACACCTTC. Translated, it gives CASSLIGTQVGYTF. Filled out from reference TRBV7-9 and TRBJ1-2, the complete variable domain reads DTGVSQNPRHKITKRGQNVTFRCDPISEHNRLYWYRQTLGQGPEFLTYFQNEAQLEKSRLLSDRFSAERPKGSFSTLEIQRTEQGDSAMYLCASSLIGTQVGYTFGSGTRLTVV.

This chain joins TRBV7-9 and TRBJ1-4; 9 bases line up with TRBD1. The CDR3 spans 16 residues. CDR1 and CDR2 from the germline V gene are SEHNR and FQNEAQ (reference sequence). With V trimmed by 2 bases and J by 6 bases, 7 bases remained unmatched. The CDR3 here is CASSLWDRVGDEKLFF. As DNA, the CDR3 is TGTGCCAGCAGCTTATGGGACAGGGTAGGTGATGAAAAACTGTTTTTT.

The rearrangement links TRBV5-1 to TRBJ1-4, with D possibly TRBD1 on 6 matching bases. The CDR3 totals 16 residues. CDR1 and CDR2 (germline): SGHRS, YFSETQ. V was trimmed by 8 bases and J by 0 bases, leaving 17 bases between them. The CDR3 nucleotides are TGCGCCAGTACGAGACAGGCCCGAGCAACTAATGAAAAACTGTTTTTT. Its translation: CASTRQARATNEKLFF.